This TCR beta chain was captured by sequencing in a study of sequential checkpoint blockade in melanoma (dated by TCRdb to the late 2010s). Study-level background: Patients were assigned by 1:1 randomization to either first-line nivolumab followed by ipilimumab (arm A) or ipilimumab followed by nivolumab (arm B). Maintenance nivolumab came after both trial sequences. DNA from about 99 pretreatment melanoma tumor samples was subjected to TCRbeta immunosequencing. Matched tumor biopsies were taken from some 23 patients before treatment and at week 13, after single-agent nivolumab (arm A) or ipilimumab (arm B). The same lesion was the source of 65% to 80% of the matched pre- and post-treatment tumor biopsy pairs.

This specimen's treatment or condition label, per the study, means: randomized to nivolumab then ipilimumab (arm A) or the reverse (arm B). None of the patients in the trial had previously been given DNA-damaging chemotherapy. CheckMate 064, a randomized, open-label phase II trial of sequential checkpoint blockade, was the source of the samples, all of which came from patients with melanoma. Genomic DNA from formalin-fixed paraffin-embedded (FFPE) tissue samples served as the input for tumor TCR sequencing. About this clone itself: Its cognate antigen has yet to be identified. No base qualities exist here, and no much larger clone lies one base off it.

TCRbeta CDR3 regions were immunosequenced from genomic DNA with the immunoSEQ Assay. Before high-throughput sequencing, the genomic DNA was amplified using bias-controlled multiplex PCR. Under the source paper's analysis protocol: To quantify the absolute abundance of each unique TCRbeta CDR3 region, the sequences were collapsed and filtered. Clonality, defined as 1 minus Pielou's evenness, was calculated using only productive rearrangements. Tumor T-cell fraction was calculated by normalizing TCRbeta template counts to usable DNA, which was estimated from several housekeeping genes. Clones with significantly greater frequencies in on-treatment versus baseline samples were identified using a previously published method. The source is immuneACCESS, and TCRdb retained only in-frame sequences with V and J called. Part of the clones is not carried over; for the studies checked, unresolved V genes explain less than half of this, and the remainder is unexplained. The DNA was the basis for D and trimming; V, J and clone size are from that table. This sample comprises around 37,000 clones, about 30% of them detected only once. 1.5% to 2% of the sample rests with the top ten.

Based on the germline V gene (reference sequence), the CDR1 and CDR2 sequences are GTSNPN and SVGIG. Its CDR3 holds 15 amino acids, cysteine through phenylalanine. The read is trimmed to its CDR3 DNA, 45 bases read in frame from base 1. Relative to germline, V is 0 bases shorter and J is 3 bases shorter, with 14 bases between their ends. Overall study outcomes, separate from this receptor: In the nivolumab-first arm (arm A), pretreatment tumor TIL clonality was associated with response (P = .04). Patients whose tumor T-cell fraction and clonality increased by week 13 were about 30 times more likely to achieve clinical benefit. PD-L1 staining and CD8+ T-cell counts correlated with tumor T-cell fraction and clonality, whereas mutational load did not. The model for predicting response that combines TCR metrics with mutation burden needs to be validated in larger, independent patient cohorts. Small sample sizes and reduced statistical power limited the analyses of tumor T-cell fraction within each arm.

The sequence is built from TRBV30 and TRBJ1-1; the D gene is possibly TRBD1, with 5 bases matching. Sequencing used tumor tissue (inferred from file names), obtained from a patient given nivolumab and ipilimumab in sequence. This clonotype was obtained from a human donor with melanoma. At the DNA level, the sequence is TGTGCCTGGAGTGTATTGTCTGGGGGATACACTGAAGCTTTCTTT. This is translated as CAWSVLSGGYTEAFF.